This TCR beta chain was sequenced for a study of long-term antiretroviral therapy in people with HIV. Overall study results and limits: Within the repertoire, clones expanded before ART were dominant at all time points. Nothing was known about ART adherence, viral resistance or changes in therapy.

With survey level as its setting, the immunoSEQ assay was v3.0. Profiling relied on immunoSEQ multiplex PCR, and the TCRdb table lists in-frame clones only, not all of them. The sample consists of some 14,000 clones, 75% to 85% of them appearing once. As regards this clone: Its matching antigen is unknown.

Participants with HIV, all of them, were treated in the United States. V was cut by 4 bases and J by 5 bases, with 12 bases left in between. This CDR3 spans 13 amino acids. The germline V gene has CDR1 SGHRS and CDR2 YFSETQ. This TCR was sampled from a man aged 40-49 years with HIV. The chain employs TRBV5-1 and TRBJ2-5; a weak D match, TRBD2 (6 bases). This specimen was unsorted PBMCs, taken 3.1 years after starting antiretroviral therapy. In DNA form, the CDR3 reads TGCGCCAGCAGCCCACTAGCTACGGAGACCCAGTACTTC. This codes for CASSPLATETQYF. Based on the CDR3 plus reference TRBV5-1 and TRBJ2-5, the full variable domain is KAGVTQTPRYLIKTRGQQVTLSCSPISGHRSVSWYQQTPGQGLQFLFEYFSETQRNKGNFPGRFSGRQFSNSRSEMNVSTLELGDSALYLCASSPLATETQYFGPGTRLLVL.